This record concerns one T cell receptor beta chain sequence. Repertoires were generated with immunoSEQ multiplex PCR, while TCRdb's copy carries only in-frame clones and drops some. The repertoire includes a few hundred thousand clones, 70% to 90% of them detected once, and 5.5% to 6% sits in the top ten. J was trimmed by 3 bases and V by 11 bases; bases with no gene match: 5. Germline V gene lookup returns CDR1 SEHNR and CDR2 FQNEAQ (reference sequence). The CDR3 extends over 13 amino acids. This specimen comes from a study of blood T cell repertoires in COVID-19. Overall study: Sample material is recorded as cDNA or gDNA derived from T cells, B-cell-depleted T cells, or PBMCs.

The chain joins TRBV7-9 to TRBJ1-4, with 8 positions matching TRBD1. This receptor was obtained from a woman aged 25 to 39 who had recovered from COVID-19. Sample: PBMCs or T cells enriched from blood (not recorded which). CDR3 nucleotide sequence: TGTGCCGCCCAGGGGGCGGCTAATGAAAAACTGTTTTTT. It yields the protein CAAQGAANEKLFF.